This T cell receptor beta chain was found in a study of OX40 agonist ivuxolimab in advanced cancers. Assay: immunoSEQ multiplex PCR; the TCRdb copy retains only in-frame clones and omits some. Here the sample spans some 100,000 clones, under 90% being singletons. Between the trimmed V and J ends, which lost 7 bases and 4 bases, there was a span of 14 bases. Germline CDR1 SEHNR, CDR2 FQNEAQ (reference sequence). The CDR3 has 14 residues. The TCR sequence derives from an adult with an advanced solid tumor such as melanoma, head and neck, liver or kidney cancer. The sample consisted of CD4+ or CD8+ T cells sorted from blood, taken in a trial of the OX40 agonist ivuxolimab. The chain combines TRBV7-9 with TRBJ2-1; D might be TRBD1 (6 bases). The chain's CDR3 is CASNPDRIYNEQFF. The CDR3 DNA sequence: TGTGCCAGCAACCCCGACAGGATTTACAATGAGCAGTTCTTC.